These T cell receptor beta chains were read from a single sample in a study of blood T cell repertoires in COVID-19. Generated by immunoSEQ multiplex PCR, the TCRdb table keeps only in-frame clones and is missing some. The sample contains 300,000 to 450,000 clones, around 89% of which appear only once. The sample was PBMCs or T cells enriched from blood (not recorded which). The receptors were gathered from a woman younger than 30 who had recovered from COVID-19. Each CDR3 is given with its conserved first and last residue. Fields, in order: V gene, clone size, J gene, D gene, CDR3 DNA, CDR3 protein. D genes are given only for firm matches. Clone size is not always given. Where it is, it says once, few, many or a class for expanded clones.

TRBV4-1,.,TRBJ2-7,.,TGCGCCAGCAGCCCATTACCCTTCGGTTACGGGATCGGGTCCTCCTACGAGCAGTACTTC,CASSPLPFGYGIGSSYEQYF
TRBV7-9,.,TRBJ1-2,TRBD1,TGTGCCAGCAGCGACAGGACAGGCCCCAGACCCACCTTC,CASSDRTGPRPTF
TRBV19,.,TRBJ1-4,TRBD1,TGTGCCAGTAGCCCTCTGACAGGGAAGCCGTCAACTAATGAAAAACTGTTTTTT,CASSPLTGKPSTNEKLFF
TRBV9,.,TRBJ1-6,.,TGTGCCAGCCGGAAGGGAGGACCTGGGAGCTCCTATAATTCACCCCTCCACTTT,CASRKGGPGSSYNSPLHF
TRBV2,.,TRBJ2-2,.,TGTGCCAGCAAGGCTACGACTAGTCTCGGGGAGCTGTTTTTT,CASKATTSLGELFF
TRBV5-1,.,TRBJ1-1,.,TGCGCCAGCAGCAAACTACAGAACACTGAAGCTTTCTTT,CASSKLQNTEAFF
TRBV27,.,TRBJ1-2,.,TGTGCCAGCAGTTTGCAGTCTAACTATGGCTACACCTTC,CASSLQSNYGYTF
TRBV19,.,TRBJ1-1,.,TGTGCCACCTGGCAGGGGTATACGAACACTGAAGCTTTCTTT,CATWQGYTNTEAFF
TRBV6-6,.,TRBJ2-7,.,TGTGCCAGCGGACAACCCTACGAGCAGTACTTC,CASGQPYEQYF
TRBV6-5,once,TRBJ1-6,.,TGTGCCACCAGGAGAGACAATAATTCACCCCTCCACTTT,CATRRDNNSPLHF
TRBV7-9,.,TRBJ1-1,.,TGTGCCAGCGGCAACCCTCGGGACACTGAAGCTTTCTTT,CASGNPRDTEAFF
TRBV19,few,TRBJ1-2,TRBD1,TGTGCCAGCAGGACAGGGTCCGGGCAGCTTTATGGCTACACCTTC,CASRTGSGQLYGYTF
TRBV5-5,.,TRBJ2-7,TRBD1,TGTGCCAGCAGGGCGGGCCCGGGACAGCCATTATCCTACGAGCAGTACTTC,CASRAGPGQPLSYEQYF
TRBV19,.,TRBJ1-1,.,TGTGCCAGTAGTATCGTCGGAACAGGGTTCGTCACTGAAGCTTTCTTT,CASSIVGTGFVTEAFF
TRBV29-1,.,TRBJ1-1,TRBD1,TGCAGCGTTGCAGGGGGACGTGAAGCTTTCTTT,CSVAGGREAFF
TRBV19,.,TRBJ1-5,TRBD1,TGTGCCAGTAGGGGGACAGGGGCCGCCTTCATGTATAGCAATCAGCCCCAGCATTTT,CASRGTGAAFMYSNQPQHF
TRBV2,.,TRBJ2-1,.,TGTGCCAGCGTGAGGGAGGCGATCGGAACCCAATGGGAGCAGTTCTTC,CASVREAIGTQWEQFF
TRBV5-1,.,TRBJ1-3,.,TGCGCCAGCAGCTTGGCAGGGGCGAATGGAAACACCATATATTTT,CASSLAGANGNTIYF